The present T cell receptor (beta chain) was sequenced within a study of T-cell reconstitution after alpha-beta-depleted transplantation in children. This clonotype was seen a few times. Unique molecular identifiers were built into the TCRbeta library. TCRdb recomputed calls from the PCR reads with MiXCR, one row per CDR3 protein. In the table there are hundreds of thousands of distinct CDR3 sequences, roughly 23% of which are singletons. Source: PBMCs, mostly from graft donor cells, taken 360 days after TCRalphabeta/CD19-depleted stem cell transplant. The sequence derives from a boy under three years old who had a stem cell transplant for acute myeloid leukemia, so the T cells may come from the graft donor.

CDR3 in amino acids: CASSVSLNEQFF. The DNA for the CDR3 is TGCGCCAGCAGCGTGTCCCTGAATGAGCAGTTCTTC. The rearrangement uses TRBV5-1 and TRBJ2-1; D gene unclear. Germline-derived CDR1 and CDR2 are SGHRS and YFSETQ. V dropped 4 bases and J dropped 7 bases, with 9 bases sitting between them. The CDR3 extends over 12 amino acids.